One TCR beta chain is described in this entry. Its antigen remains unknown. This specimen belongs to a study of cytomegalovirus exposure and HLA in healthy donors. With 60 Vbeta and 13 Jbeta primers, the PCR was carried out. Measured with immunoSEQ multiplex PCR; TCRdb has only the in-frame clones, and not every one. The sample lists some 96,000 clones, roughly 75% occurring once. Notes on the study in general: Overall, some 160 TCR beta chains were annotated as cytomegalovirus-associated.

Between the trimmed V and J ends, which lost 5 bases and 6 bases, there was a span of 23 bases. Germline-derived CDR1 and CDR2 are SGHVS and FQNEAQ. The CDR3 runs to 16 residues. Sequencing input: PBMCs. The chain has TRBV7-8 and TRBJ2-7; D is perhaps TRBD2 (7 bases). The TCR originated in a woman in her sixties in good health and CMV-seronegative. CDR3: CASSGGGGAFGVEQYF. The CDR3 coding sequence is TGTGCCAGCAGCGGAGGTGGGGGGGCTTTTGGGGTCGAGCAGTACTTC.